This T cell receptor (beta chain) comes out of a study of vaccination and CD4 T cells after COVID-19 (dated by TCRdb to 2021 to 2024). Regarding the complete study: Convalescent patients had a positive SARS-CoV-2 result on nasal swab PCR, and of these patients, some 10 had mild disease and one had severe disease. The convalescent cohort comprised six males and four females, including two Hispanic individuals, seven Caucasians, two Asians and one multiracial person. Each participant got two doses of either the Pfizer-BioNTech BNT162b2 vaccine (n=8) or the Moderna mRNA-1273 vaccine (n=2). Post-COVID blood samples were collected from convalescent patients a median of around 100 days after diagnosis, with a range of roughly 30 to 170 days. The time from the second vaccine dose to post-vaccine blood sampling had a median of roughly 70 days and ranged from roughly 12 to 250 days. The cultures were stimulated with overlapping spike peptide pools from SARS-CoV-2 and from the common cold coronaviruses HCoV-NL63, HCoV-OC43 and HCoV-229E. Control cultures received a CEFX viral epitope pool as the positive control, an HIV-1 Nef peptide pool as the negative control, or no peptide. In around 9 COVID-19 convalescent patients and a few infection-naive healthy vaccine recipients, researchers compared the spike-specific CD4+ TCR repertoire from before mRNA vaccination with the repertoire from after. The paper as a whole reports these results and caveats: Only a relatively small number of convalescent patients were included in the study, and early timepoints following natural infection were not analyzed. In convalescent patients, a median about 84% of post-vaccine SARS-CoV-2-reactive clones were detected only after vaccination, and vaccine-specific priming was suggested by this finding. In convalescent patients, nearly all vaccine-specific clones (304 of 307) were found to be mono-reactive for SARS-CoV-2 spike rather than cross-reactive with common cold coronaviruses. The median number of SARS-CoV-2-reactive clonotypes rose from under 25 after infection to a few dozen after vaccination, but the change was not significant.

The method was PCR. DNA from cultured CD4+ T cells underwent TCR sequencing with the Oncomine TCR Beta short-read assay at the Johns Hopkins FTIC core. Genomic DNA was extracted from the cultured CD4+ T cells with the QIAamp micro DNA kit. Oncomine TCR Beta libraries from cultured CD4+ T cells were pooled with unique dual indexes and sequenced on an Illumina iSeq 100. The study's processing was this. Non-productive sequences were removed, and CDR3s that did not start with C, did not end with F or W, or were shorter than 7 amino acids were discarded. Antigen-specific clonotypes were identified using the MANAFEST web application through comparison of peptide-stimulated wells with reference and other culture wells. Positive clones required FDR below 0.05, an odds ratio above 5, and productive frequency above 0.1% in at least two of three replicate wells. Clonotypes that were significantly expanded in both SARS-CoV-2 spike wells and at least one common cold coronavirus spike condition were defined as cross-reactive. Similarity between CDR3 sequences was evaluated in R version 3.6.1 using Levenshtein distances (stringdist) and unrooted phylogenetic trees (ape). TCRdb applied fastp at Q25 and MiXCR to the public reads, then kept only in-frame beta chains. Each CDR3 protein gets just one entry, which takes the most common genes and DNA from the rows behind it. The V and J calls come from TCRdb's annotation, not from the publication. Counted in this sample were 15,000 to 20,000 distinct CDR3 sequences; over 30% of them appeared once. In total, the top ten clones hold around 8% of the sample.

CDR1 MNHNS and CDR2 SASEGT were looked up in the germline V gene. Trimming takes 2 bases from V and 9 bases from J, and the germline ends sit 17 bases apart. The CDR3 goes from the cysteine to the phenylalanine over 15 residues. Here the CDR3 DNA is all that survives: 45 bases in frame from base 1. Details on this clonotype: The clone's antigen remains unknown. No per-base quality is available; no much larger clone lies one base away.

The label giving this sample's treatment or condition can be read as: roughly 10-day PBMC culture with coronavirus spike peptide pools or control peptides (ViraFEST assay). The study used the ViraFEST assay, which expanded antigen-specific T cells with peptide pools and then identified expanded clonotypes by TCR sequencing. The convalescent patients' positive SARS-CoV-2 PCR tests were from March to December 2020, which was before the Alpha, Beta and Delta variants emerged in the United States. Each well held under 2.5 million PBMCs cultured in IMDM containing roughly 5% human AB serum and roughly 10 IU/ml IL-2, with 8.5 to 10 ug/ml peptide pools added. Half of the culture medium was replaced with fresh IL-2-containing medium on days 3 and 7. After less than 12 days of culture, CD4+ T cells were isolated by negative selection using the EasySep CD4+ T cell isolation kit. Ficoll-Paque Plus gradient centrifugation was used to isolate PBMCs from whole blood, and the isolated PBMCs were then either used fresh or cryopreserved at -140C. Each culture condition was generally run in triplicate wells.

The V and J segments used are TRBV6-1 and TRBJ1-5, with the D gene not confidently named. Specimen: CD4+ T cells from blood, cultured in vitro. The TCR comes from a human donor who had recovered from COVID-19. CDR3 region: CASSERGRVPGPQHF. The DNA sequence follows: TGTGCCAGCAGTGAACGAGGGCGGGTACCGGGGCCCCAGCATTTT.